The 6 T cell receptor beta chains given below trace back to one sample, sequenced in a study of T-cell reconstitution after alpha-beta-depleted transplantation in children. TCRbeta library construction was performed incorporating unique molecular identifiers. TCRdb independently ran MiXCR on the PCR reads; one entry per CDR3 protein. The table has 450,000 to 500,000 distinct CDR3 sequences, under 15% seen once; the top ten hold 4.5% to 6%. The sequenced sample was PBMCs from the stem cell graft donor, obtained from the stem cell graft. Receptors originate from a human donor who donated a stem cell graft to a child with combined immunodeficiency.

The rearrangement uses TRBV18 and TRBJ2-2, with no clear D. CDR1 KGHSH and CDR2 LQKENI come from the germline V gene. V was trimmed by 3 bases and J by 2 bases, leaving 7 bases between them. This CDR3 comprises 14 residues. The CDR3 region has the DNA TGTGCCAGCTCACCTGAAAGAAACACCGGGGAGCTGTTTTTT. Residues: CASSPERNTGELFF. Using reference TRBV18 and TRBJ2-2 for the parts outside the CDR3, the full variable domain is NAGVMQNPRHLVRRRGQEARLRCSPMKGHSHVYWYRQLPEEGLKFMVYLQKENIIDESGMPKERFSAEFPKEGPSILRIQQVVRGDSAAYFCASSPERNTGELFFGEGSRLTVL.

This clonotype was recorded many times. V and J are TRBV6-5 and TRBJ1-4; D is unclear. The V and J ends lost 0 bases and 8 bases respectively, with 19 bases between them. From germline, CDR1 is MNHEY and CDR2 SVGAGI. CDR3 length: 17 amino acids. CDR3 in amino acids: CASSYSYSPLVEEKLFF. In DNA form, the CDR3 reads TGTGCCAGCAGTTACTCTTACTCACCTCTCGTGGAGGAAAAACTGTTTTTT.

This clonotype was counted many times. V usage is TRBV6-1 and J usage is TRBJ2-1; 10 bases are shared with TRBD2. Germline values: CDR1 MNHNS, CDR2 SASEGT. V trimming: 6 bases; J trimming: 0 bases; junction bases outside the gene matches: 5. There are 16 residues in the CDR3. CDR3 in amino acids: CASRRTSGVSYNEQFF. The DNA for the CDR3 is TGTGCCAGCAGGCGGACTAGCGGTGTCTCCTACAATGAGCAGTTCTTC.

CDR3 DNA sequence: TGTGCCAGCAGTACGTACCCGGGACAGATTTACGAGCAGTACTTC. Translated: CASSTYPGQIYEQYF. The chain carries TRBV28 and TRBJ2-7, with 7 bases that match TRBD1. The CDR3 extends over 15 amino acids. With V trimmed by 5 bases and J by 4 bases, 11 bases remained unmatched. Germline V gene sequence: CDR1 MDHEN, CDR2 SYDVKM. Based on the CDR3 plus reference TRBV28 and TRBJ2-7, the full variable domain is DVKVTQSSRYLVKRTGEKVFLECVQDMDHENMFWYRQDPGLGLRLIYFSYDVKMKEKGDIPEGYSVSREKKERFSLILESASTNQTSMYLCASSTYPGQIYEQYFGPGTRLTVT.

The CDR3 reads CASSLGATDNEQFF. In DNA, the CDR3 is TGTGCCAGCAGCTTAGGCGCTACAGACAATGAGCAGTTCTTC. This chain uses TRBV7-7 with TRBJ2-1, with D uncertain. The CDR3 sequence is 14 residues long. The germline CDR1 and CDR2 sequences are SSHAT and FNYEAQ (reference sequence). V lost 1 base and J 5 bases, leaving 9 bases between the germline ends.

The chain carries TRBV20-1 and TRBJ2-7, with 9 bases identical to TRBD1. Germline trimming cut 3 bases from V and 5 bases from J; bases unmatched to any gene: 8. CDR1 is DFQATT and CDR2 is SNEGSKA in the germline V gene (reference sequence). The CDR3 extends over 14 amino acids. CDR3 region: CSASGTGRIHEQYF. In DNA form, the CDR3 reads TGCAGTGCTAGTGGGACAGGGAGAATCCACGAGCAGTACTTC.